The entry that follows covers one TCR beta chain sequence. Its antigen specificity is not known. Per-base qualities were not stored, and no clone one base away is much larger. Including the terminal cysteine and phenylalanine, the CDR3 comprises 13 residues. CDR3 DNA only is kept here, 39 bases in frame from base 1. The junction carries 14 bases between V and J, which are trimmed by 10 bases and 5 bases respectively. CDR1 and CDR2 are drawn from the germline V gene (reference sequence): LNHDA, SQIVND. The collaborating institutions used their own protocols to collect whole blood in K2EDTA tubes. For TCRbeta analysis, collaborator samples were shipped as frozen whole blood, as isolated PBMCs, or as DNA extracted from either sample type. These data belong to a study of blood T cell repertoires in COVID-19 (TCRdb year 2020). At the level of the whole study: Samples from collaborators originated in the United States, Italy and Spain and spanned both the acute and convalescent phases of COVID-19. The material from the prospective study consisted of cDNA or gDNA derived from T cells, B-cell-depleted T cells, or PBMCs. Deeply sampled blood TCRbeta repertoires from subjects exposed to, actively infected with, or recovered from COVID-19 were included in the dataset. The repertoires were made available in a free public database intended to serve as a resource for research on the immune response to SARS-CoV-2. Samples came from the ongoing ImmuneRACE study (first 160 participants) plus 1,254 subjects from 6 global collaborators. Nearly every sample came with metadata listing a de-identified subject ID, COVID-19 status, age in years and sex. Where available, HLA class I and class II types were taken from metadata supplied by the sample provider and were not determined by assay-based typing. Points the paper makes about the study in general: Clinical and demographic metadata were provided uncurated, with the amount varying by source and participant.

The immunoSEQ Assay, a bias-controlled multiplex PCR, was used to amplify TCRbeta CDR3 regions from genomic DNA. In the authors' own workflow: Within the assay, amplification of reference gene primers was used to estimate how many nucleated cells each sample contained. Sequence reads were collapsed and filtered to measure the absolute abundance of every unique TCRbeta CDR3 rearrangement. For each sample, productive Simpson clonality was calculated by taking the square root of Simpson's diversity index across productive rearrangements. The immuneACCESS repertoire file appears here via TCRdb, limited to in-frame rearrangements. These files lack a portion of the clones; in checked studies, under half of the deficit traces to unresolved V genes, and the cause of the others is not known. Clone size and the V and J calls come from that table; the DNA yielded D and trimming. This sample holds 93,000 or so clones; approximately 84% were observed only once. The ten largest clones represent 13% of the sample.

The rearranged segments are TRBV19 and TRBJ2-2, with a tentative D gene TRBD2 over 6 matching bases. The sample consisted of peripheral blood. This sequence originates from a human donor in a cohort sampled during active or convalescent COVID-19. At the DNA level, the sequence is TGTGCCACCTCAGGGACTCGGACCGGGGAGCTGTTTTTT. The resulting protein is CATSGTRTGELFF.